The rows below give T cell receptor beta chains drawn from one sample of a study of radiation and T cells in renal cell carcinoma. Using immunoSEQ multiplex PCR, the repertoire was profiled, and TCRdb retains in-frame clones only, with some absent. The data show around 100,000 clones, roughly 88% seen once. The source material was blood, sampled from a patient whose treatment included radiotherapy and nephrectomy. These receptors all come from a man in his 60s with renal cell carcinoma. Each CDR3 is given with its conserved first and last residue. Fields, in order: D gene, V gene, clone size, J gene, CDR3 protein, CDR3 DNA. A D gene is named only where the DNA matches it firmly. Clone size appears in some rows only: once, few, many, or a class for an expanded clone.

D gene: .
V gene: TRBV15
clone size: .
J gene: TRBJ2-2
CDR3 protein: CATTGTRNTGELFF
CDR3 DNA: TGTGCCACCACCGGGACAAGGAACACCGGGGAGCTGTTTTTT

D gene: .
V gene: TRBV5-1
clone size: .
J gene: TRBJ2-7
CDR3 protein: CASSLSGSYYEQYF
CDR3 DNA: TGCGCCAGCAGCTTAAGTGGGAGCTACTACGAGCAGTACTTC

D gene: TRBD2
V gene: TRBV9
clone size: .
J gene: TRBJ2-3
CDR3 protein: CASSVVSGLAEISTDTQYF
CDR3 DNA: TGTGCCAGCAGCGTAGTTTCGGGACTAGCGGAGATAAGCACAGATACGCAGTATTTT

D gene: TRBD1
V gene: TRBV4-3
clone size: .
J gene: TRBJ1-2
CDR3 protein: CASSQDLTGGGTF
CDR3 DNA: TGCGCCAGCAGCCAAGATCTGACAGGGGGCGGAACCTTC

D gene: TRBD1
V gene: TRBV5-6
clone size: once
J gene: TRBJ1-4
CDR3 protein: CASSSPGQGETEKLFF
CDR3 DNA: TGTGCCAGCAGCTCGCCTGGACAGGGCGAGACGGAAAAACTGTTTTTT

D gene: .
V gene: TRBV7-2
clone size: .
J gene: TRBJ2-5
CDR3 protein: CASSPGTLQETQYF
CDR3 DNA: TGTGCCAGCAGCCCAGGGACACTGCAAGAGACCCAGTACTTC

D gene: .
V gene: TRBV10-3
clone size: .
J gene: TRBJ1-5
CDR3 protein: CAISVEGGNQPQHF
CDR3 DNA: TGTGCCATCAGTGTTGAGGGGGGCAATCAGCCCCAGCATTTT

D gene: .
V gene: TRBV27
clone size: .
J gene: TRBJ2-7
CDR3 protein: CASSSSRGARDEQYF
CDR3 DNA: TGTGCCAGCAGTTCATCTAGGGGGGCTAGAGACGAGCAGTACTTC

D gene: .
V gene: TRBV5-5
clone size: .
J gene: TRBJ1-2
CDR3 protein: CASSLVRSPGTYGYTF
CDR3 DNA: TGTGCCAGCAGCTTAGTCAGGTCACCCGGCACCTATGGCTACACCTTC

D gene: TRBD2
V gene: TRBV6-9
clone size: .
J gene: TRBJ2-5
CDR3 protein: CASSYGFGREGPETQYF
CDR3 DNA: TGTGCCAGCAGTTACGGCTTCGGGCGGGAGGGCCCTGAGACCCAGTACTTC

D gene: .
V gene: TRBV6-1
clone size: .
J gene: TRBJ2-7
CDR3 protein: CASSEAWRSYEQYF
CDR3 DNA: TGTGCCAGCAGTGAAGCGTGGCGGAGCTACGAGCAGTACTTC

D gene: TRBD2
V gene: TRBV19
clone size: .
J gene: TRBJ2-1
CDR3 protein: CATQPPGLADNEQFF
CDR3 DNA: TGTGCCACCCAGCCTCCGGGACTAGCGGACAATGAGCAGTTCTTC

D gene: TRBD1
V gene: TRBV19
clone size: .
J gene: TRBJ2-2
CDR3 protein: CASTKYRDRGRVGELFF
CDR3 DNA: TGTGCCAGTACTAAGTATCGGGACAGGGGGCGCGTCGGGGAGCTGTTTTTT